This TCR beta chain was found in a study of OX40 agonist ivuxolimab in advanced cancers. Study in general: Aged 23 to 79 with a mean of 60 years, they were approximately 80% male.

Produced via immunoSEQ multiplex PCR; TCRdb's table is partial and in-frame only. The table shows 25,000 to 35,000 clones, with around 80% occurring only once. The receptor's source is an adult with an advanced solid tumor such as melanoma, head and neck, liver or kidney cancer. Sequences were derived from CD4+ or CD8+ T cells sorted from blood, sampled in a trial of the OX40 agonist ivuxolimab.

CDR3 loop: CASSPGHEQFF. For the CDR3, the DNA is TGTGCCAGCAGCCCGGGACATGAGCAGTTCTTC. The chain employs TRBV7-9 and TRBJ2-1; possibly TRBD1 or TRBD2 for D (5 bases each). From germline, CDR1 is SEHNR and CDR2 FQNEAQ (reference sequence). CDR3 size: 11 residues. Between the trimmed V and J ends, which lost 5 bases and 8 bases, there was a span of 7 bases.